This entry lists 27 T cell receptor beta chains sequenced from one sample in a study of read filtering for tumor transcriptome and immune sequencing. Molecular barcoded adaptors covering alpha/delta and beta/gamma chains were used on 400 to 450 ng RNA. TCRdb used MiXCR to reprocess the reads, holding one entry per CDR3 protein. The repertoire includes roughly 25,000 distinct CDR3 sequences, roughly an eighth of them detected once, and about two fifths sits in the top ten. Sequences were obtained from a population of CD138-negative cells sorted from bone marrow. The source of these receptors is a donor aged 40 or over with multiple myeloma.

This clonotype was observed many times. The J gene is TRBJ1-2, the V gene TRBV4-1; D might be TRBD1 (6 bases). Trimming left V 2 bases short and J 4 bases short, with 14 bases between. The CDR3 extends over 15 amino acids. Germline CDR1 is MGHRA and CDR2 is YSYEKL. CDR3 coding DNA: TGCGCCAGCAGCCAACCCCAACAGGGTAGCTATGGCTACACCTTC. Translation: CASSQPQQGSYGYTF.

To note about this clonotype: A much more abundant neighbour one base away suggests this may be a read error. The CDR3 loop reads CSANKGRGLAHEQYF. In DNA, the CDR3 is TGCAGTGCTAACAAGGGGAGGGGGCTAGCCCACGAGCAGTACTTC. This chain uses TRBV20-1 with TRBJ2-7; possibly TRBD1 or TRBD2 for D (7 bases each). The CDR3 runs 15 residues. V was pared by 4 bases and J by 5 bases, with 21 bases between. CDR1 is DFQATT and CDR2 is SNEGSKA in the germline V gene (reference sequence).

This clonotype was seen repeatedly, ten times or more. The chain has TRBV14 and TRBJ2-1; 11 bases are a match to TRBD2. The germline CDR1 and CDR2 sequences are SGHDN and FVKESK. The length of the CDR3 is 13 residues. Unmatched junction bases numbered 7, after V lost 4 bases and J lost 14 bases. CDR3 protein: CASSRITSGRKFF. CDR3 nucleotides: TGTGCCAGCAGCCGCATAACTAGCGGGAGAAAGTTCTTC.

This clonotype was detected many times. A read error may explain this, as a much larger clone is one base away. V and J are TRBV2 and TRBJ1-1; D may be TRBD1 (5 bases). Germline V gives CDR1 SNHLY, CDR2 FYNNEI. The germline V and J ends were trimmed by 9 bases and 0 bases, with 11 bases remaining between them. The CDR3 is made up of 13 amino acids. DNA for the CDR3: TGTGCCAGGGGGGAATCACTGAACACTGAAGCTTTCTTT. Translation: CARGESLNTEAFF.

This clonotype came up many times. The chain joins TRBV19 to TRBJ2-7; D may correspond to TRBD1 or TRBD2 (7 bases each). Germline CDR1 LNHDA, CDR2 SQIVND (reference sequence). Trimming took off 6 bases at V and 2 bases at J, with 20 bases between the two ends. This CDR3 spans 16 amino acids. The CDR3 is CASRARGGGQPYEQYF. The CDR3 DNA reads TGTGCCAGTAGGGCAAGGGGCGGGGGACAGCCCTACGAGCAGTACTTC. The full variable domain, completed using reference TRBV19 and TRBJ2-7, is DGGITQSPKYLFRKEGQNVTLSCEQNLNHDAMYWYRQDPGQGLRLIYYSQIVNDFQKGDIAEGYSVSREKKESFPLTVTSAQKNPTAFYLCASRARGGGQPYEQYFGPGTRLTVT.

This clonotype was counted ten times or more. The chain links TRBV20-1 to TRBJ2-1; D unresolved. With 1 base removed from V and 7 bases from J, the gap between germline ends came to 17 bases. The CDR3 totals 15 residues. Per the germline V gene, CDR1 is DFQATT and CDR2 is SNEGSKA (reference sequence). CDR3 bases: TGCAGTGCTAGAGCTTACGGGTCGTCGCGGAATGAGCAGTTCTTC. Amino acid sequence: CSARAYGSSRNEQFF.

This clonotype was observed many times. The rearrangement links TRBV20-1 to TRBJ1-1; no firm D call. The CDR3 covers 14 residues. Germline CDR1 and CDR2: DFQATT and SNEGSKA (reference sequence). V was pared by 5 bases and J by 5 bases, with 18 bases between. Written as DNA, the CDR3 is TGCAGTGCTCCCTCTCCGCCCGGGTGGACTGAAGCTTTCTTT. Translating it yields CSAPSPPGWTEAFF.

The table lists this clonotype with many counts. The rearrangement links TRBV28 to TRBJ2-2, with D perhaps being TRBD1 or TRBD2 (5 bases each). V was pared by 0 bases and J by 0 bases, with 5 bases between. Germline lookup yields CDR1 MDHEN and CDR2 SYDVKM. There are 15 residues in the CDR3. This CDR3 reads CASSLWGPNTGELFF. The CDR3 DNA reads TGTGCCAGCAGTTTATGGGGACCGAACACCGGGGAGCTGTTTTTT.

This clonotype was detected ten times or more. This rearrangement joins TRBV4-2 to TRBJ2-1; D gene unclear. This CDR3 is 15 amino acids long. The V and J ends lost 4 bases and 0 bases respectively, with 10 bases between them. Germline V lookup: CDR1 LGHNA, CDR2 YNFKEQ. This chain's CDR3 is CASSPEVASYNEQFF. The CDR3 coding sequence is TGTGCCAGCAGCCCCGAGGTCGCCTCCTACAATGAGCAGTTCTTC.

V gene TRBV7-9 combines with J gene TRBJ2-1; 9 bases map to TRBD1. V was pared by 4 bases and J by 5 bases, with 9 bases of the junction left unmatched. This CDR3 is 16 amino acids long. Germline CDR1 reads SEHNR; CDR2 reads FQNEAQ (reference sequence). The CDR3 region has the DNA TGTGCCAGCAGCTCTAAGTGGACAGGGGCCCACAATGAGCAGTTCTTC. Residues: CASSSKWTGAHNEQFF.

This clonotype was recorded many times. Sequence at one end of the junction differs from germline and may be a read error. The rearrangement uses TRBV20-1 and TRBJ2-1; 14 nucleotides line up with TRBD2. The CDR3 length is 13 residues. Germline assignment: CDR1 DFQATT and CDR2 SNEGSKA (reference sequence). This CDR3 is CSARTSGRAGLPF. The CDR3 bases are TGCAGTGCTAGGACTAGCGGGAGGGCCGGTCTCCCCTTC.

This clonotype showed up many times. Here the CDR3 reads CSVAYLRGSGELFF. The CDR3 DNA follows: TGCAGCGTTGCTTATCTCAGGGGAAGCGGGGAGCTGTTTTTT. The chain has TRBV29-1 and TRBJ2-2, with TRBD1 as a possible D gene (6 bases). CDR1 is SQVTM and CDR2 is ANQGSEA in the germline V gene. Trimming removed 4 bases at V and 7 bases at J, with 16 bases between. There are 14 residues in the CDR3.

This clonotype was counted at least ten times. The V and J genes are TRBV12-3 or TRBV12-4 and TRBJ1-1; D might be TRBD1 (5 bases). The CDR3 totals 15 residues. The V and J ends lost 3 bases and 7 bases respectively, with 18 bases between them. CDR3 protein: CASSFTFSRGVEAFF. DNA of the CDR3: TGTGCCAGCAGTTTTACGTTTTCACGGGGGGTTGAAGCTTTCTTT.

The rearrangement uses TRBV28 and TRBJ1-3, with TRBD1 as a possible D gene (6 bases). Germline loops: CDR1 MDHEN, CDR2 SYDVKM. Trimming removed 6 bases from V and 5 bases from J, with 14 bases in between. There are 14 residues in the CDR3. In DNA, the CDR3 is TGTGCCAGCAGCTCCCGAAGGGGGAGAAACACCATATATTTT. Its translation is CASSSRRGRNTIYF.

This clonotype occurred many times. Written as DNA, the CDR3 is TGTGCCAGCAGCCCGGACAGCCCAATAGAAAAACTGTTTTTT. Translated: CASSPDSPIEKLFF. The V and J genes are TRBV7-8 and TRBJ1-4; maybe TRBD1 (6 bases). V shed 5 bases and J shed 8 bases, with 15 bases lying between them. This CDR3 comprises 14 residues. Germline CDR1 is SGHVS and CDR2 is FQNEAQ. The full variable domain, in which reference TRBV7-8 and TRBJ1-4 provide the parts outside the CDR3, is GAGVSQSPRYKVAKRGQDVALRCDPISGHVSLFWYQQALGQGPEFLTYFQNEAQLDKSGLPSDRFFAERPEGSVSTLKIQRTQQEDSAVYLCASSPDSPIEKLFFGSGTQLSVL.

This clonotype was detected ten times or more. The genes are TRBV12-3 or TRBV12-4 and TRBJ1-5; D is undetermined. V dropped 3 bases and J dropped 3 bases, with 9 bases sitting between them. The CDR3 loop spans 14 amino acids. CDR3 coding DNA: TGTGCCAGCAGTTTTTATGGGGACAATCAGCCCCAGCATTTT. As protein: CASSFYGDNQPQHF.

This clonotype was seen many times. This chain connects TRBV20-1 to TRBJ1-2; 9 nucleotides match TRBD1. Germline V gene lookup returns CDR1 DFQATT and CDR2 SNEGSKA (reference sequence). The CDR3 runs to 17 residues. The V gene end was trimmed by 2 bases and the J gene end by 6 bases; junction bases not matched to a gene: 16. The CDR3 DNA follows: TGCAGTGCTAGACTCGACGGCACAGGGGGCGCGGAGCATGGCTACACCTTC. The encoded protein is CSARLDGTGGAEHGYTF.

This clonotype was observed at least ten times. The chain couples TRBV5-5 to TRBJ2-1; 13 bases match TRBD2. The CDR3 consists of 16 residues. V gave up 5 bases and J gave up 7 bases; unmatched junction bases: 9. Germline CDR1 SGHKS, CDR2 YYEKEE (reference sequence). The DNA for the CDR3 is TGTGCCAGCAGGGGGATACTAGCGGGAGGGCGGAATGAGCAGTTCTTC. This encodes CASRGILAGGRNEQFF.

This clonotype was detected many times. The chain recombines TRBV11-1 with TRBJ1-1, with no clear D. The CDR3 contains 13 residues. Trimming shortened V by 1 base and J by 7 bases, and 10 bases separated the two germline ends. Germline CDR1 and CDR2: SGHAT and FQDESV (reference sequence). CDR3 nucleotides: TGTGCCAGCAGCTTAGGGCAGGTGGGTGAAGCTTTCTTT. Encoded protein: CASSLGQVGEAFF.

This clonotype occurred many times. The chain combines TRBV11-2 with TRBJ2-3; no reliable D call. The length of the CDR3 is 11 residues. The V and J ends lost 6 bases and 6 bases respectively, with 7 bases between them. The germline gives CDR1 SGHAT, CDR2 FQNNGV. Written as DNA, the CDR3 is TGTGCCAGCAGTCCCCATGATACGCAGTATTTT. Protein sequence: CASSPHDTQYF.

In this sample, this clonotype is medium-sized. The chain recombines TRBV11-2 with TRBJ1-1; D is ambiguous. CDR3 length equals 13 residues. CDR1 is SGHAT, CDR2 FQNNGV, per germline. Trimming removed 1 base from V and 1 base from J, with 4 bases in between. For the CDR3, the DNA is TGTGCCAGCAGCTTAGGAGAGAACACTGAAGCTTTCTTT. This translates into CASSLGENTEAFF.

As for this clonotype: A far larger clone is only one base removed, so a read error is likely. V is TRBV7-8 and J is TRBJ2-1; tentatively, D is TRBD1 or TRBD2 (5 bases each). CDR1 is SGHVS and CDR2 is FQNEAQ in the germline V gene. The CDR3 is 16 amino acids. The CDR3 DNA is TGTGCCAGCAGCTTGGACCGGGACCTCCTCGGCAATGGGCAGTTCTTC. Residues: CASSLDRDLLGNGQFF.

This clonotype was counted a few times. This chain links TRBV29-1 with TRBJ2-7, with 11 bases lining up with TRBD1. CDR1 is SQVTM, CDR2 ANQGSEA, per germline. This CDR3 has 13 amino acids. Unmatched junction bases numbered 4, after V lost 4 bases and J lost 5 bases. CDR3 amino acids: CSVAGQGGDEQYF. CDR3 nucleotide sequence: TGCAGCGTTGCGGGACAGGGGGGGGACGAGCAGTACTTC.

Note on this clonotype: A much larger clonotype is one base distant, so this may be a read error. Since the CDR3 does not end with the conserved phenylalanine or tryptophan, this likely comes from a read error. This chain links TRBV7-9 with TRBJ2-3; the match to TRBD1 covers 8 bases. This CDR3 has 13 amino acids. Germline V gene data show CDR1 as SEHNR and CDR2 as FQNEAQ (reference sequence). V gave up 9 bases and J gave up 5 bases; unmatched junction bases: 7. Written as DNA, the CDR3 is TGTGCCAGACAGACAGGGGCGGAAGATACGCAGTATTCT. It encodes CARQTGAEDTQYS.

This clonotype showed up many times. The rearrangement links TRBV7-9 to TRBJ1-1, with TRBD1 matching 7 bases. The V and J ends lost 5 bases and 1 base, in that order; junction bases with no gene match: 13. The germline CDR1 and CDR2 sequences are SEHNR and FQNEAQ (reference sequence). This CDR3 has 17 residues. The CDR3, as DNA: TGTGCCAGCAGCCCAACACAGGGGATGGGTACGAACACTGAAGCTTTCTTT. It yields the protein CASSPTQGMGTNTEAFF.

This clonotype has at least ten counts. The J gene is TRBJ2-1, the V gene TRBV19; D is perhaps TRBD2 (6 bases). The V gene's germline CDR1 is LNHDA and CDR2 SQIVND (reference sequence). Trimming pared 2 bases from V and 7 bases from J, leaving 15 bases between. The CDR3 is 15 amino acids. CDR3 sequence reads: CASSIPGGWGNEQFF. The CDR3 nucleotides are TGTGCCAGTAGTATACCAGGAGGGTGGGGGAATGAGCAGTTCTTC.

V gene TRBV20-1 combines with J gene TRBJ1-1; D is unclear. This CDR3 is built from 10 residues. CDR1 and CDR2 (germline): DFQATT, SNEGSKA (reference sequence). The CDR3 nucleotides read TGCAGCAACAAGATCACTGAAGCTTTCTTT. Its translation is CSNKITEAFF.